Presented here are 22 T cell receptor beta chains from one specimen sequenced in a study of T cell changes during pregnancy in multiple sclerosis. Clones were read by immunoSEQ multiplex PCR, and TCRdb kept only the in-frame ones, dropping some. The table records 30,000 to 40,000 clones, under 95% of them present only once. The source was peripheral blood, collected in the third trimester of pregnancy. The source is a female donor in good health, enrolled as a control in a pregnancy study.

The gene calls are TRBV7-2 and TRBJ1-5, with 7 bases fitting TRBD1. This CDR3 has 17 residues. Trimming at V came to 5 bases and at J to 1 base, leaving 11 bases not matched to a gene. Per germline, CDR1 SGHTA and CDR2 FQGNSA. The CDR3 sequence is CASSPRGGAGSNQPQHF. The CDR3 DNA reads TGTGCCAGCAGCCCAAGAGGGGGCGCGGGCAGCAATCAGCCCCAGCATTTT.

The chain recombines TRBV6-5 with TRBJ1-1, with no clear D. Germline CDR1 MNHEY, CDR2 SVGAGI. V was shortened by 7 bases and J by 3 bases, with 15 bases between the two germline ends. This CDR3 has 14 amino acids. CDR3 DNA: TGTGCCAGCATCCGGTGGACCGGGGACACTGAAGCTTTCTTT. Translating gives CASIRWTGDTEAFF.

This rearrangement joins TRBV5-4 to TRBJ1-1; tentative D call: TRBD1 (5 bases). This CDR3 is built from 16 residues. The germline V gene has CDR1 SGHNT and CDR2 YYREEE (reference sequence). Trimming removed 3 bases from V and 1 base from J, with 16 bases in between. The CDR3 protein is CASSWGVERGNTEAFF. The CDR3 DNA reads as TGTGCCAGCAGCTGGGGGGTGGAGAGGGGGAACACTGAAGCTTTCTTT.

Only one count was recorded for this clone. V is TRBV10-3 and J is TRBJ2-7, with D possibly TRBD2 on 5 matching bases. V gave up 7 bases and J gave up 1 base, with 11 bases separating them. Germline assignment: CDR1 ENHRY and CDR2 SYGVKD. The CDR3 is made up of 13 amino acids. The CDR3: CAITDRLSYEQYF. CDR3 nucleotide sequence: TGTGCCATCACAGACCGACTATCCTACGAGCAGTACTTC.

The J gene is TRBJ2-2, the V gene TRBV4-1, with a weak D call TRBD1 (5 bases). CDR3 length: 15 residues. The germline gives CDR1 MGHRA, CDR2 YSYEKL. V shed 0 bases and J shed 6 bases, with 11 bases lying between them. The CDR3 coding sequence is TGCGCCAGCAGCCAAGACCAGGCAGGGCCCGGGGAGCTGTTTTTT. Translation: CASSQDQAGPGELFF.

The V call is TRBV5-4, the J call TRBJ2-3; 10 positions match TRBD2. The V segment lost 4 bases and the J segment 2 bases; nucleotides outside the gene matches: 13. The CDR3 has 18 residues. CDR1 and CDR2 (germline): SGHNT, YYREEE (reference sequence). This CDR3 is CASSPGLVAGGSTDTQYF. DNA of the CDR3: TGTGCCAGCAGCCCTGGGTTGGTAGCGGGGGGATCCACAGATACGCAGTATTTT.

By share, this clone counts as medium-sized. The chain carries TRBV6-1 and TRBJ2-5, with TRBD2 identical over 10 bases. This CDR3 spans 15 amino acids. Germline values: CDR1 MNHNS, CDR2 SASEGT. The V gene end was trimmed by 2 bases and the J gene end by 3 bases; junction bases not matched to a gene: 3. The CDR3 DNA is TGTGCCAGCAGTGAACTAGCGGGGGCCGAAGAGACCCAGTACTTC. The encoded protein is CASSELAGAEETQYF.

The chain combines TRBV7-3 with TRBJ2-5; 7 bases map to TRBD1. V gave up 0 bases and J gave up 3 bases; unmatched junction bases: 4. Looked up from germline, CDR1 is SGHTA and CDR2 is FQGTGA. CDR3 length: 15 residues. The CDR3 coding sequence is TGTGCCAGCAGCTTAACTTCGACAGGGAAAGAGACCCAGTACTTC. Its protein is CASSLTSTGKETQYF.

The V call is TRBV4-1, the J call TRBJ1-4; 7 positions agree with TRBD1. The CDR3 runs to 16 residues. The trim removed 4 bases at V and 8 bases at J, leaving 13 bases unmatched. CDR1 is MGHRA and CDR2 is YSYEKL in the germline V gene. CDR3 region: CASSRENRGGGEKLFF. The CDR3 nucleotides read TGCGCCAGCAGCCGCGAAAACAGGGGTGGAGGGGAAAAACTGTTTTTT.

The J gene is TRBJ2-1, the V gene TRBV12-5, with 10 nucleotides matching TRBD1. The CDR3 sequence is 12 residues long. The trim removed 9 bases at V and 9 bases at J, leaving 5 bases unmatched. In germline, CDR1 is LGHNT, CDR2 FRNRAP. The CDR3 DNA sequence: TGTGCTAGCTCGACAGGGGGCGGTGAGCAGTTCTTC. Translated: CASSTGGGEQFF.

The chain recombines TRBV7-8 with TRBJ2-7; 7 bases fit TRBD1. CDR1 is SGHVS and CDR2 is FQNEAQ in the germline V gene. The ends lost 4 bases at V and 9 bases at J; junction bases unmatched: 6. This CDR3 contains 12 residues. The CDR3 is CASSSTGITQYF. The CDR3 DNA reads TGTGCCAGCAGCTCGACAGGGATAACGCAGTACTTC.

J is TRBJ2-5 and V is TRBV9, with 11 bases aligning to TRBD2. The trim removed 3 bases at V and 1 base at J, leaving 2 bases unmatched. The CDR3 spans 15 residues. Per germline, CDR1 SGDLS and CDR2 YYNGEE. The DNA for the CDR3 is TGTGCCAGCAGCGATACTAGCGGGGGCCAAGAGACCCAGTACTTC. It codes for CASSDTSGGQETQYF.

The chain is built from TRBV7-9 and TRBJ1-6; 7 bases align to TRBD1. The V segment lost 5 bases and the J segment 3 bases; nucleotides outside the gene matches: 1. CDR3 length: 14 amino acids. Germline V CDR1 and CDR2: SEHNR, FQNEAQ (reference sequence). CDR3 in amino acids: CASSRDSYNSPLHF. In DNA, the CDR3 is TGTGCCAGCAGCCGGGACAGCTATAATTCACCCCTCCACTTT.

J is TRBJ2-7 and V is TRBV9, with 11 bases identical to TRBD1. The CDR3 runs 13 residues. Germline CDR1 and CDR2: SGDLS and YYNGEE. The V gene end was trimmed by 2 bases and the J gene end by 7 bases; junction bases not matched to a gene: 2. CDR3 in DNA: TGTGCCAGCAGCGTCGGGACAGGGGGGGAGCAGTACTTC. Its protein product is CASSVGTGGEQYF.

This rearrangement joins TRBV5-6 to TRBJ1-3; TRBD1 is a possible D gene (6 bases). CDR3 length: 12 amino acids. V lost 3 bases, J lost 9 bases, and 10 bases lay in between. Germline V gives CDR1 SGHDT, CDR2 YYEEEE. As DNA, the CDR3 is TGTGCCAGCAGCTGGGGGCGCGGCACCATATATTTT. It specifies CASSWGRGTIYF. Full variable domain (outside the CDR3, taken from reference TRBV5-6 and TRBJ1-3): DAGVTQSPTHLIKTRGQQVTLRCSPKSGHDTVSWYQQALGQGPQFIFQYYEEEERQRGNFPDRFSGHQFPNYSSELNVNALLLGDSALYLCASSWGRGTIYFGEGSWLTVV.

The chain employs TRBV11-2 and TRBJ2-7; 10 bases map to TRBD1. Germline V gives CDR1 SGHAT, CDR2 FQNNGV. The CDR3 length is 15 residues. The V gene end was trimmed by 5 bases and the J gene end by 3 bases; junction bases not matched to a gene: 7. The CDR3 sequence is CASSHPGQGNYEQYF. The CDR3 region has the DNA TGTGCCAGCAGCCATCCGGGACAGGGGAACTACGAGCAGTACTTC.

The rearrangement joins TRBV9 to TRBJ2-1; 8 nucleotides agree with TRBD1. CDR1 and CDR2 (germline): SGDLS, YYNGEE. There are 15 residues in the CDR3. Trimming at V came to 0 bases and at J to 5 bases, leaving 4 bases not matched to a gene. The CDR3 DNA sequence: TGTGCCAGCAGCGTAGGGGGACAGGCAAACAATGAGCAGTTCTTC. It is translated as CASSVGGQANNEQFF. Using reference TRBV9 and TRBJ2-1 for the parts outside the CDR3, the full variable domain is DSGVTQTPKHLITATGQRVTLRCSPRSGDLSVYWYQQSLDQGLQFLIQYYNGEERAKGNILERFSAQQFPDLHSELNLSSLELGDSALYFCASSVGGQANNEQFFGPGTRLTVL.

CDR3 amino acids: CASSFGGDRDGYTF. The CDR3 DNA sequence: TGTGCCAGCAGCTTCGGGGGGGACAGGGATGGCTACACCTTC. The V and J genes are TRBV5-4 and TRBJ1-2; 9 bases map to TRBD1. Looked up from germline, CDR1 is SGHNT and CDR2 is YYREEE (reference sequence). The CDR3 covers 14 residues. V was clipped by 2 bases and J by 6 bases; unmatched bases: 5.

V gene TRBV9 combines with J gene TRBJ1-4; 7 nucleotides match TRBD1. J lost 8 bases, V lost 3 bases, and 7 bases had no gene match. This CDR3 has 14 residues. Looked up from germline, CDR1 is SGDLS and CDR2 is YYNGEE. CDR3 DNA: TGTGCCAGCAGCGACGGACAGGTTGGGGAAAAACTGTTTTTT. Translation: CASSDGQVGEKLFF.

CDR3 DNA: TGCAGCGTTACGGAGAGAAACTACGAGCAGTACTTC. Protein: CSVTERNYEQYF. J is TRBJ2-7 and V is TRBV29-1; D is unresolved. Germline CDR1 reads SQVTM; CDR2 reads ANQGSEA. There are 12 residues in the CDR3. Trimming left V 5 bases short and J 3 bases short, with 11 bases between.

The DNA for the CDR3 is TGTGCCAGTAGCGATAGCGGGAGTCCCTACGAGCAGTACTTC. It specifies CASSDSGSPYEQYF. The chain uses TRBV19 and TRBJ2-7, with TRBD2 matching 9 bases. This CDR3 is built from 14 residues. Germline trimming cut 6 bases from V and 2 bases from J; bases unmatched to any gene: 5. Germline CDR1 is LNHDA and CDR2 is SQIVND (reference sequence).

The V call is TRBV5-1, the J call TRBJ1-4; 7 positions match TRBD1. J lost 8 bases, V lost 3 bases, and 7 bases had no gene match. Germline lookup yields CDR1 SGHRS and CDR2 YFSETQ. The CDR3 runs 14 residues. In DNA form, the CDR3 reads TGCGCCAGCAGCTCTGACAGGGTAGGAGAAAAACTGTTTTTT. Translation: CASSSDRVGEKLFF.